Presented here are 13 T cell receptor beta chains from one specimen sequenced in a study of T cells after yellow fever vaccination. TCRdb passed the 5' RACE reads through MiXCR, listing each CDR3 protein once. In the table there are approximately 85,000 distinct CDR3 sequences, about an eighth of which are singletons. Here the sequenced sample was CD8+ T cells not binding an NS4B(214-222) dextramer, sorted from PBMCs, taken 21 days after the first yellow fever vaccination. Receptors were obtained from a man younger than 35 who received the YFV17D yellow fever vaccine.

The gene calls are TRBV4-1 and TRBJ2-2; D is unresolved. Germline V gene lookup returns CDR1 MGHRA and CDR2 YSYEKL. V dropped 1 base and J dropped 4 bases, with 13 bases sitting between them. This CDR3 contains 16 residues. CDR3 DNA: TGCGCCAGCAGCCAAGTAGCCAGCGCCTCCACCGGGGAGCTGTTTTTT. It codes for CASSQVASASTGELFF.

J is TRBJ2-3 and V is TRBV21-1; the listed D gene, TRBD2, was not tested against the DNA. TRBV21-1 is termed a pseudogene. The CDR3 is made up of 12 amino acids. In nucleotides, the CDR3 is TGTGCCAGCGGAGGTAGCATGGATACGCAGTATTTT. This codes for CASGGSMDTQYF.

The rearrangement uses TRBV20-1 and TRBJ2-4; 8 nucleotides line up with TRBD2. The CDR3 is 16 amino acids. Germline lookup yields CDR1 DFQATT and CDR2 SNEGSKA (reference sequence). V trimming: 3 bases; J trimming: 3 bases; junction bases outside the gene matches: 10. The CDR3 protein is CSARGRGLVVKNIQYF. Written as DNA, the CDR3 is TGCAGTGCTAGGGGGCGGGGACTAGTAGTCAAAAACATTCAGTACTTC.

The chain is built from TRBV4-3 and TRBJ2-1; 10 nucleotides align to TRBD2. The J segment lost 6 bases and the V segment lost 0 bases, leaving 5 bases of the junction unmatched. Germline values: CDR1 LGHNA, CDR2 YSLEER. The CDR3 sequence is 16 residues long. CDR3 protein: CASSQEGLAGVNEQFF. The CDR3 DNA sequence: TGCGCCAGCAGCCAAGAGGGGCTAGCGGGGGTCAATGAGCAGTTCTTC.

The V call is TRBV29-1, the J call TRBJ2-3; D is unresolved. The length of the CDR3 is 13 residues. With 5 bases removed from V and 6 bases from J, the gap between germline ends came to 15 bases. Germline loops: CDR1 SQVTM, CDR2 ANQGSEA. CDR3 loop: CSVHLDLRDTQYF. The CDR3 coding sequence is TGCAGCGTTCATCTAGACCTCCGGGATACGCAGTATTTT.

This clonotype was found many times. The V gene is TRBV4-3, the J gene TRBJ2-7; 7 nucleotides align to TRBD1. Germline CDR1 reads LGHNA; CDR2 reads YSLEER. This CDR3 region has 15 residues. J lost 6 bases, V lost 0 bases, and 8 bases had no gene match. The CDR3 sequence is CASSQDSQGVREQYF. CDR3 bases: TGCGCCAGCAGCCAAGATTCCCAGGGGGTTCGCGAGCAGTACTTC.

This clonotype was counted only a few times. The V call is TRBV20-1, the J call TRBJ2-3; no clear D gene. Germline CDR1 DFQATT, CDR2 SNEGSKA (reference sequence). The ends were cut back, 3 bases at V and 0 bases at J, with 7 bases in the middle. The CDR3 is 13 amino acids. CDR3 in amino acids: CSASGWSTDTQYF. For the CDR3, the DNA is TGCAGTGCTAGTGGTTGGAGCACAGATACGCAGTATTTT.

This clonotype was seen a handful of times. The chain couples TRBV11-2 to TRBJ2-3; D possibly corresponds to TRBD1 (6 bases). The V end was cut by 4 bases, the J end by 0 bases, with 11 bases between. Germline V gives CDR1 SGHAT, CDR2 FQNNGV. The CDR3 contains 15 residues. This CDR3 reads CASSSDRISTDTQYF. The CDR3 DNA sequence: TGTGCCAGCAGCTCCGACAGGATTAGCACAGATACGCAGTATTTT.

The rearrangement uses TRBV7-2 and TRBJ1-5; 7 positions match TRBD1. The CDR3 has 14 residues. Germline V gives CDR1 SGHTA, CDR2 FQGNSA. V gave up 5 bases and J gave up 5 bases; unmatched junction bases: 6. CDR3 nucleotides: TGTGCCAGCAGCAGACAGGGAGAGGATCAGCCCCAGCATTTT. It encodes CASSRQGEDQPQHF.

This clonotype was observed a few times. The J gene is TRBJ2-1, the V gene TRBV20-1; D remains ambiguous. Per germline, CDR1 DFQATT and CDR2 SNEGSKA (reference sequence). Deletions cut 3 bases from V and 7 bases from J, with 16 bases between. This CDR3 comprises 14 residues. CDR3: CSARPTDLLNEQFF. CDR3 coding DNA: TGCAGTGCTAGGCCGACGGACCTCTTGAATGAGCAGTTCTTC.

In this sample, this clonotype turned up a few times. The chain employs TRBV5-1 and TRBJ2-7; 9 positions match TRBD1. The V gene's germline CDR1 is SGHRS and CDR2 YFSETQ. The CDR3 sequence is 16 residues long. The trim removed 3 bases at V and 1 base at J, leaving 8 bases unmatched. CDR3 sequence reads: CASSWDREGVSYEQYF. The CDR3 nucleotides read TGCGCCAGCAGCTGGGACAGGGAAGGAGTATCCTACGAGCAGTACTTC. The full variable domain, rest sourced from reference TRBV5-1 and TRBJ2-7, is KAGVTQTPRYLIKTRGQQVTLSCSPISGHRSVSWYQQTPGQGLQFLFEYFSETQRNKGNFPGRFSGRQFSNSRSEMNVSTLELGDSALYLCASSWDREGVSYEQYFGPGTRLTVT.

The V call is TRBV3-1, the J call TRBJ2-7; tentative D call: TRBD2 (5 bases). CDR3 length: 17 residues. Per germline, CDR1 LGHDT and CDR2 YNNKEL (reference sequence). The V end lost 2 bases, the J end lost 5 bases, and 22 bases lay between the germline ends. The CDR3 protein is CASSQQESLGKEDEQYF. CDR3 coding DNA: TGTGCCAGCAGCCAACAGGAGTCCCTGGGGAAGGAGGACGAGCAGTACTTC.

The chain carries TRBV27 and TRBJ1-5; 7 bases match TRBD1. J lost 7 bases, V lost 8 bases, and 11 bases had no gene match. Germline V gene sequence: CDR1 MNHEY, CDR2 SMNVEV (reference sequence). The CDR3 is 14 residues long. The CDR3 nucleotides read TGTGCCAGCTCGGCGCAGGGGGGCGGACAGCCCCAGCATTTT. This sequence encodes CASSAQGGGQPQHF.